One and the same sample provided the 10 T cell receptor beta chains below, sequenced in a study of T cell responses to AZD1222 COVID-19 vaccine. Assay: immunoSEQ multiplex PCR; the TCRdb copy retains only in-frame clones and omits some. The sample has 20,000 to 25,000 clones, 82% seen once. The sequences come from peripheral blood, collected on day 0 of AZD1222 vaccination. The origin of the receptors is an adult in good health.

CDR3 region: CASSQDSMRGYTF. The CDR3, as DNA: TGTGCCAGCTCCCAGGACAGCATGCGGGGCTACACCTTC. This chain connects TRBV6-5 to TRBJ1-2, with a possible D match to TRBD1 (6 bases). From germline, CDR1 is MNHEY and CDR2 SVGAGI. The CDR3 is made up of 13 amino acids. V shed 8 bases and J shed 8 bases, with 18 bases lying between them.

The chain joins TRBV7-9 to TRBJ1-3; the D is unclear. CDR3 length equals 13 residues. V lost 5 bases, J lost 3 bases, and 8 bases lay in between. CDR1 and CDR2 (germline): SEHNR, FQNEAQ (reference sequence). The CDR3 loop reads CASSHDFGNTIYF. In nucleotides, the CDR3 is TGTGCCAGCAGCCATGACTTTGGAAACACCATATATTTT.

The rearrangement links TRBV7-8 to TRBJ2-7; perhaps TRBD2 as D (6 bases). Germline V gene sequence: CDR1 SGHVS, CDR2 FQNEAQ. The ends were cut back, 7 bases at V and 12 bases at J, with 19 bases in the middle. The CDR3 sequence is 12 residues long. The CDR3 loop is CASTRSGVGLYF. DNA for the CDR3: TGTGCCAGCACGCGTTCGGGGGTAGGCCTGTACTTC.

The gene calls are TRBV7-9 and TRBJ1-2; no firm D call. Between the trimmed V and J ends, which lost 3 bases and 2 bases, there was a span of 7 bases. Germline-derived CDR1 and CDR2 are SEHNR and FQNEAQ (reference sequence). The CDR3 contains 13 residues. CDR3 DNA: TGTGCCAGCAGCTTCAGAGAAAACTATGGCTACACCTTC. Translating it yields CASSFRENYGYTF.

The J gene is TRBJ2-1, the V gene TRBV6-1, with D perhaps matching TRBD2 (6 bases). Per germline, CDR1 MNHNS and CDR2 SASEGT. This CDR3 is built from 16 residues. V lost 1 base, J lost 2 bases, and 12 bases lay in between. Here the CDR3 reads CASSEDPREAYNEQFF. The CDR3 DNA sequence: TGTGCCAGCAGTGAAGACCCTAGGGAGGCCTACAATGAGCAGTTCTTC.

This clone has only a few counts. The rearrangement joins TRBV28 to TRBJ1-6, with D perhaps TRBD1 (6 bases). CDR1 and CDR2 (germline): MDHEN, SYDVKM. CDR3 length: 16 amino acids. Trimming shortened V by 5 bases and J by 3 bases, and 14 bases separated the two germline ends. The CDR3 nucleotides read TGTGCCAGCAGTCTTTCTGACAGGTTCTATAATTCACCCCTCCACTTT. Amino acid sequence: CASSLSDRFYNSPLHF.

This sequence joins TRBV7-8 and TRBJ1-2; 7 bases agree with TRBD1. The junction had 8 bases not matched to a gene; V was cut back by 5 bases and J by 5 bases. This CDR3 has 14 residues. Germline CDR1 is SGHVS and CDR2 is FQNEAQ. The CDR3 is CASSPRDSIYGYTF. CDR3 sequence (DNA): TGTGCCAGCAGCCCACGGGACAGCATATATGGCTACACCTTC.

This chain connects TRBV9 to TRBJ1-6; a weak D match, TRBD1 (5 bases). V lost 3 bases, J lost 9 bases, and 16 bases lay in between. Germline CDR1 is SGDLS and CDR2 is YYNGEE. The CDR3 totals 15 residues. The CDR3 loop reads CASSATGTGGSPLHF. For the CDR3, the DNA is TGTGCCAGCAGCGCTACAGGAACGGGGGGTTCACCCCTCCACTTT.

The J gene is TRBJ1-1, the V gene TRBV30, with TRBD1 as a possible D gene (5 bases). The CDR3 length is 14 residues. Trimming took 1 base from V and 4 from J, leaving 13 bases between them. From germline, CDR1 is GTSNPN and CDR2 SVGIG (reference sequence). The CDR3 loop reads CAWSGTSGGTEAFF. The CDR3 coding sequence is TGTGCCTGGAGTGGGACGTCCGGGGGCACTGAAGCTTTCTTT.

V usage is TRBV28 and J usage is TRBJ2-1, with a weak D call TRBD2 (7 bases). Per germline, CDR1 MDHEN and CDR2 SYDVKM. This CDR3 contains 15 residues. Trimming took off 8 bases at V and 12 bases at J, with 26 bases between the two ends. CDR3 in amino acids: CASAVGGAEQKRQFF. CDR3 DNA sequence: TGTGCCAGCGCGGTGGGGGGGGCTGAGCAAAAAAGGCAGTTCTTC.